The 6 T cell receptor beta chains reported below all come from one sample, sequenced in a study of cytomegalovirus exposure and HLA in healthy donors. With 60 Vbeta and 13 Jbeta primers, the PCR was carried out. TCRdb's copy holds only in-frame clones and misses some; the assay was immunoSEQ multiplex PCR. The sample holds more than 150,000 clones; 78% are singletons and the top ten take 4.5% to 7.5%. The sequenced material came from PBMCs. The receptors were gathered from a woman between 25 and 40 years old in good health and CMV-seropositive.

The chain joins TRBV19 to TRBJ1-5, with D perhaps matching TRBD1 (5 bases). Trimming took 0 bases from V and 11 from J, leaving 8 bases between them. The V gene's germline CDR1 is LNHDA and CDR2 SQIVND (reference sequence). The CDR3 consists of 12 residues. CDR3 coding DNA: TGTGCCAGTAGTATAGATCGGGGGGCCCAGCATTTT. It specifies CASSIDRGAQHF.

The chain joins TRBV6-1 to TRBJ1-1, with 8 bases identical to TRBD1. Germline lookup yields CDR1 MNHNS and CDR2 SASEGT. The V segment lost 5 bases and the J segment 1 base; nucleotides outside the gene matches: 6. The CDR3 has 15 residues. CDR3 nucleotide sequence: TGTGCCAGCAGTCTTACCGGGACAGGGAACACTGAAGCTTTCTTT. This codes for CASSLTGTGNTEAFF.

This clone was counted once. The CDR3 DNA reads TGTGCCAGCAGCTTGGGCTCCAGGGATACTCGAGAGACCCAGTACTTC. Residues: CASSLGSRDTRETQYF. The chain employs TRBV5-5 and TRBJ2-5; tentatively, D is TRBD1 (5 bases). V was cut by 0 bases and J by 4 bases, with 16 bases left in between. This CDR3 region has 16 residues. CDR1 is SGHKS and CDR2 is YYEKEE in the germline V gene (reference sequence).

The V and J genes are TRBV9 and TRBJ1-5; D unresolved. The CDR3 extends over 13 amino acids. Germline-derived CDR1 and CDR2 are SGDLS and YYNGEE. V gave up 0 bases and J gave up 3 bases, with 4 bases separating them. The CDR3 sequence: CASSVAINQPQHF. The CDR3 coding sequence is TGTGCCAGCAGCGTAGCTATCAATCAGCCCCAGCATTTT.

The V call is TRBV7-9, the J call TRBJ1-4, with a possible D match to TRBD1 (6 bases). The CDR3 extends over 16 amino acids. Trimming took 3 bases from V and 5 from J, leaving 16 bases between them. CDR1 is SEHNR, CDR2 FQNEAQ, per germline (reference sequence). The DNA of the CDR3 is TGTGCCAGCAGCTTCCCGACAGGTCCCGCGAATGAAAAACTGTTTTTT. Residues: CASSFPTGPANEKLFF.

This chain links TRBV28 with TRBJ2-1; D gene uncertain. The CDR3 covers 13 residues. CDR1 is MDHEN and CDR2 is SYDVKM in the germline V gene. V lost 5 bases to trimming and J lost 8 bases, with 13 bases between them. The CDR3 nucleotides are TGTGCCAGCAGTACGTTCATCGAGGATGAGCAGTTCTTC. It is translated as CASSTFIEDEQFF. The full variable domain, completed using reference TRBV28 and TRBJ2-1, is DVKVTQSSRYLVKRTGEKVFLECVQDMDHENMFWYRQDPGLGLRLIYFSYDVKMKEKGDIPEGYSVSREKKERFSLILESASTNQTSMYLCASSTFIEDEQFFGPGTRLTVL.